This is a list of T cell receptor beta chains from one sample in a study of cytomegalovirus exposure and HLA in healthy donors. Sequenced by immunoSEQ multiplex PCR; TCRdb stores in-frame clones only, minus some. The data contain 110,000 to 150,000 clones, about four fifths of them singletons. Sequenced input: PBMCs. These receptor sequences come from a male donor in good health and CMV-seropositive. The CDR3 runs from the conserved cysteine through the conserved F or W. The order of the fields is V gene, CDR3 protein.

V gene: TRBV7-9; CDR3 protein: CASSLALGGDEKLFF
V gene: TRBV6-4; CDR3 protein: CASIRQGKTPLHF
V gene: TRBV4-2; CDR3 protein: CASSQPNAAGDNEQFF
V gene: TRBV28; CDR3 protein: CASSLSGRELFF
V gene: TRBV5-1; CDR3 protein: CASSLLPTGTGGYEQYF
V gene: TRBV7-9; CDR3 protein: CASSSRGNSGNTIYF
V gene: TRBV29-1; CDR3 protein: CSVDGLAGALSTDTQYF
V gene: TRBV6-4; CDR3 protein: CASRQQGNTGELFF
V gene: TRBV5-4; CDR3 protein: CASSLKKIAGVHTGELFF
V gene: TRBV6-5; CDR3 protein: CASRPRTGGDYEQYF
V gene: TRBV7-6; CDR3 protein: CASSLGTLAGETQYF
V gene: TRBV7-3; CDR3 protein: CASSLLSPASGQETQYF
V gene: TRBV6-1; CDR3 protein: CASRRGARDHEKLFF
V gene: TRBV6-1; CDR3 protein: CASSEGGGRYNEQFF
V gene: TRBV7-2; CDR3 protein: CASSLVSGGTGELFF
V gene: TRBV5-8; CDR3 protein: CASSPFESYGYTF
V gene: TRBV7-9; CDR3 protein: CASSFREVGAQEKLFF